A single sample gave rise to the 22 T cell receptor beta chains below, sequenced in a study of T cell responses to AZD1222 COVID-19 vaccine. Profiling relied on immunoSEQ multiplex PCR, and the TCRdb table lists in-frame clones only, not all of them. The sample lists approximately 73,000 clones; about 84% were seen once. The sequencing here drew on peripheral blood, taken on day 0 of AZD1222 vaccination. All receptors come from an adult in good health.

This chain joins TRBV5-1 and TRBJ1-1; possibly TRBD1 for D (5 bases). V was pared by 2 bases and J by 2 bases, with 7 bases between. The CDR3 is 13 amino acids. Germline loops: CDR1 SGHRS, CDR2 YFSETQ. CDR3 bases: TGCGCCAGCAGCTTTACAGGCAACACTGAAGCTTTCTTT. As protein: CASSFTGNTEAFF.

This clone was counted once. J is TRBJ2-5 and V is TRBV7-8; 7 bases agree with TRBD2. V gave up 7 bases and J gave up 5 bases; unmatched junction bases: 1. The germline V gene has CDR1 SGHVS and CDR2 FQNEAQ. The CDR3 is 11 amino acids. CDR3 sequence reads: CASTGGETQYF. The CDR3, as DNA: TGTGCCAGCACCGGGGGGGAGACCCAGTACTTC.

V gene TRBV7-2 combines with J gene TRBJ2-1; 9 bases map to TRBD1. V shed 5 bases, J shed 9 bases, and the junction held 8 bases outside the gene matches. CDR1 is SGHTA and CDR2 is FQGNSA in the germline V gene. The CDR3 is made up of 14 amino acids. CDR3 sequence: CASSNRDRVGEQFF. In DNA, the CDR3 is TGTGCCAGCAGCAACCGGGACAGGGTGGGTGAGCAGTTCTTC.

The genes are TRBV2 and TRBJ1-5; D remains unclear. Germline V lookup: CDR1 SNHLY, CDR2 FYNNEI. Trimming removed 4 bases from V and 10 bases from J, with 20 bases in between. CDR3 length: 15 amino acids. In DNA, the CDR3 is TGTGCCAGCAGTGGAGTGGCTCCCAGCCTTTCCCCCCAGCATTTT. Protein: CASSGVAPSLSPQHF. Supplemented by reference TRBV2 and TRBJ1-5, the full variable domain reads EPEVTQTPSHQVTQMGQEVILRCVPISNHLYFYWYRQILGQKVEFLVSFYNNEISEKSEIFDDQFSVERPDGSNFTLKIRSTKLEDSAMYFCASSGVAPSLSPQHFGDGTRLSIL.

The gene calls are TRBV6-5 and TRBJ1-4; tentative D call: TRBD1 (6 bases). This CDR3 region has 14 residues. V lost 5 bases to trimming and J lost 9 bases, with 16 bases between them. The germline CDR1 and CDR2 sequences are MNHEY and SVGAGI. CDR3 region: CASSTGSGGKKLFF. Here the CDR3 DNA reads TGTGCCAGCAGTACAGGGTCGGGGGGGAAAAAACTGTTTTTT.

The CDR3, as DNA: TGTGCCAGCAGCTTAGAACAGGGGCGGGATACGCAGTATTTT. Amino acids: CASSLEQGRDTQYF. This sequence joins TRBV7-9 and TRBJ2-3; 7 bases map to TRBD1. V lost 1 base and J lost 6; bases outside the gene matches: 4. Germline V gene data show CDR1 as SEHNR and CDR2 as FQNEAQ (reference sequence). The CDR3 is 14 residues long.

This chain uses TRBV29-1 with TRBJ1-1, with no clear D. The CDR3 has 14 amino acids. Germline V gene lookup returns CDR1 SQVTM and CDR2 ANQGSEA. The V end was cut by 3 bases, the J end by 0 bases, with 11 bases between. CDR3 sequence reads: CSVDMAGMNTEAFF. The DNA for the CDR3 is TGCAGCGTTGATATGGCAGGAATGAACACTGAAGCTTTCTTT.

The chain employs TRBV18 and TRBJ2-1; D may be TRBD2 (6 bases). Per germline, CDR1 KGHSH and CDR2 LQKENI. This CDR3 is 17 amino acids long. V lost 0 bases and J lost 1, with 13 bases in between. The CDR3 sequence is CASSPPAGGSSYNEQFF. The CDR3 DNA reads as TGTGCCAGCTCACCACCGGCCGGGGGAAGTTCCTACAATGAGCAGTTCTTC.

The chain couples TRBV11-2 to TRBJ2-2; 8 nucleotides agree with TRBD2. Germline V gene sequence: CDR1 SGHAT, CDR2 FQNNGV. The CDR3 length is 14 residues. The V and J ends lost 7 bases and 3 bases, in that order; junction bases with no gene match: 4. CDR3: CASTAGVYTGELFF. The CDR3 bases are TGTGCCAGCACAGCGGGAGTGTACACCGGGGAGCTGTTTTTT.

The chain employs TRBV7-9 and TRBJ1-2; possibly TRBD1 for D (6 bases). The germline CDR1 and CDR2 sequences are SEHNR and FQNEAQ (reference sequence). This CDR3 contains 14 residues. V lost 8 bases and J lost 3, with 16 bases in between. CDR3 nucleotide sequence: TGTGCCAGCTCCAACAGGGCTATTGACTATGGCTACACCTTC. Its protein is CASSNRAIDYGYTF. The entire variable domain, with the rest obtained from reference TRBV7-9 and TRBJ1-2, is as follows: DTGVSQNPRHKITKRGQNVTFRCDPISEHNRLYWYRQTLGQGPEFLTYFQNEAQLEKSRLLSDRFSAERPKGSFSTLEIQRTEQGDSAMYLCASSNRAIDYGYTFGSGTRLTVV.

The chain has TRBV6-5 and TRBJ2-7; 12 nucleotides line up with TRBD2. J gave up 2 bases and V 2 bases, and 4 bases lay outside the gene matches. Germline V CDR1 and CDR2: MNHEY, SVGAGI. The CDR3 consists of 16 residues. CDR3 coding DNA: TGTGCCAGCAGTTACAAGACTAGCGGGGGCCCCTACGAGCAGTACTTC. This gives the protein CASSYKTSGGPYEQYF.

Points on this clone: The junction does not match germline at one end; this may be a read error. This rearrangement joins TRBV9 to TRBJ2-7; no clear D. The CDR3 covers 11 residues. Germline V CDR1 and CDR2: SGDLS, YYNGEE. CDR3 amino acids: CASSASNEQYF. In DNA form, the CDR3 reads TGTGCCAGCAGCGCCTCCAACGAGCAGTACTTC.

The chain has TRBV6-1 and TRBJ2-1; 7 bases match TRBD2. Germline V gives CDR1 MNHNS, CDR2 SASEGT. J gave up 6 bases and V 2 bases, and 13 bases lay outside the gene matches. The CDR3 covers 17 residues. CDR3 sequence reads: CASSEWWRELKGNEQFF. In DNA form, the CDR3 reads TGTGCCAGCAGTGAATGGTGGCGGGAGCTTAAGGGCAATGAGCAGTTCTTC.

In its sample, this clone was seen a few times. The gene calls are TRBV7-2 and TRBJ2-1; a possible D gene is TRBD1 (7 bases). The V and J ends lost 5 bases and 4 bases respectively, with 18 bases between them. Germline CDR1 SGHTA, CDR2 FQGNSA. This CDR3 comprises 16 residues. The CDR3 DNA follows: TGTGCCAGCAGCCCAGGGGGGCGGGGCCGGTACAATGAGCAGTTCTTC. Translated: CASSPGGRGRYNEQFF.

The rearrangement joins TRBV7-9 to TRBJ1-2; 8 bases are a match to TRBD1. Per the germline V gene, CDR1 is SEHNR and CDR2 is FQNEAQ (reference sequence). This CDR3 spans 19 amino acids. V dropped 5 bases and J dropped 0; count of bases not matched to a gene: 17. The CDR3 coding sequence is TGTGCCAGCAGCGAAATACCCTGGACAGGGAAAAGGGCTAACTATGGCTACACCTTC. Residues: CASSEIPWTGKRANYGYTF.

This chain uses TRBV6-6 with TRBJ1-1, with a weak D call TRBD1 (5 bases). The V gene lost 2 bases and the J gene lost 6 bases, with 13 bases spanning the gap. The CDR3 is 14 amino acids. CDR1 is MNHNY and CDR2 is SVGAGI in the germline V gene (reference sequence). The DNA for the CDR3 is TGTGCCAGCAGTTACCTAGGGGAAAGGGCTGAAGCTTTCTTT. This sequence encodes CASSYLGERAEAFF.

The rearrangement uses TRBV30 and TRBJ1-5; D uncertain. Germline CDR1 and CDR2: GTSNPN and SVGIG (reference sequence). V lost 1 base and J 2 bases, leaving 6 bases between the germline ends. The CDR3 consists of 13 residues. The CDR3 nucleotides are TGTGCCTGGAGTGCCTTGGGCAATCAGCCCCAGCATTTT. Encoded protein: CAWSALGNQPQHF.

The genes are TRBV19 and TRBJ2-1; 9 bases align to TRBD1. J was trimmed by 2 bases and V by 5 bases; bases with no gene match: 4. CDR3 length equals 15 residues. In germline, CDR1 is LNHDA, CDR2 SQIVND (reference sequence). The CDR3, as DNA: TGTGCCAGTAGTTTAGGACAGGGGACCTACAATGAGCAGTTCTTC. Amino acids: CASSLGQGTYNEQFF.

This sequence joins TRBV20-1 and TRBJ2-7, with a weak D call TRBD1 (5 bases). Trimming stripped 3 bases from V and 0 bases from J, with 15 bases between. This CDR3 contains 15 residues. CDR1 and CDR2 (germline): DFQATT, SNEGSKA (reference sequence). In DNA, the CDR3 is TGCAGTGCTAGTTTGGCAGGGCAAACCTCCTACGAGCAGTACTTC. Its translation: CSASLAGQTSYEQYF.

J is TRBJ2-2 and V is TRBV4-1; 11 bases map to TRBD1. CDR1 is MGHRA, CDR2 YSYEKL, per germline. V lost 1 base to trimming and J lost 4 bases; unmatched junction nucleotides: 8. The CDR3 sequence is 18 residues long. CDR3: CASSQVAGTGGTTGELFF. CDR3 DNA: TGCGCCAGCAGCCAAGTGGCCGGGACAGGGGGGACCACCGGGGAGCTGTTTTTT.

The chain is built from TRBV18 and TRBJ1-4, with TRBD1 matching over 7 bases. V lost 6 bases to trimming and J lost 3 bases; unmatched junction nucleotides: 7. Germline V gene lookup returns CDR1 KGHSH and CDR2 LQKENI. The CDR3 has 15 amino acids. In DNA form, the CDR3 reads TGTGCCAGCTCCCGGACACAGGGGCCTAATGAAAAACTGTTTTTT. Translated: CASSRTQGPNEKLFF.

The chain links TRBV19 to TRBJ2-5, with D possibly being TRBD1 or TRBD2 (5 bases each). Per the germline V gene, CDR1 is LNHDA and CDR2 is SQIVND (reference sequence). CDR3 size: 13 residues. The ends were cut back, 8 bases at V and 4 bases at J, with 14 bases in the middle. The CDR3 spells CASAPRGGETQYF. In DNA, the CDR3 is TGTGCCAGTGCCCCTCGTGGGGGAGAGACCCAGTACTTC.